This paragraph reports one TCR beta chain. No antigen is known for it. The data stem from a study of T cell responses to AZD1222 COVID-19 vaccine. Study-level findings and limits: The donor group comprised mostly white British people and more females; the analysis possibly underestimated clonal diversity. Dominant at 160-218 and 743-854, vaccine-associated CD4 TCRs also spanned spike. Only a handful of AZD1222 recipients, more than five in all, had baseline seropositivity.

Sequencing was performed with immunoSEQ multiplex PCR; in TCRdb, only in-frame clones are kept and a portion is missing. Seen here are around 150,000 clones, 94% observed once, and the top ten hold about 0.64%. The origin of this receptor is an adult in good health. The sample consisted of peripheral blood, taken on day 0 of AZD1222 vaccination.

CDR3 residues: CASSPNIAGGPAGELFF. CDR3 coding DNA: TGTGCCAGCAGCCCCAATATAGCGGGAGGGCCCGCCGGGGAGCTGTTTTTT. The genes are TRBV3-1 (or the pseudogene TRBV3-2) and TRBJ2-2, with 11 bases lining up with TRBD2. Germline V gives CDR1 LGHDT, CDR2 YNNKEL (reference sequence). After removal of 4 bases from V and 6 bases from J, the junction contained 10 bases not matched to a gene. The CDR3 sequence is 17 residues long.